Below, 24 T cell receptor beta chains from the same sample are listed, as sequenced in a study of human T cells and chemical hapten exposure. Sample time point: patch test 1, 2 weeks after DPC sensitization. Noted treatment: therapeutic diphenylcyclopropenone sensitization with weekly scalp DPC. Each CDR3 protein is one row after TCRdb ran MiXCR on the RACE reads. In the table there are roughly 360,000 distinct CDR3 sequences, approximately 5.1% of which are singletons. Sequenced material: whole blood, taken in connection with sensitization to the hapten diphenylcyclopropenone (DPC). The receptors derive from a woman aged 45 to 65 with alopecia areata. Some clones in this sample may be carry-over from other donors' samples.

This rearrangement joins TRBV7-8 to TRBJ2-3, with 12 bases matching TRBD2. The length of the CDR3 is 16 residues. The ends lost 5 bases at V and 4 bases at J; junction bases unmatched: 7. Germline values: CDR1 SGHVS, CDR2 FQNEAQ. Here the CDR3 DNA reads TGTGCCAGCAGCCAGCGGACTAGCGGGACGGCAGATACGCAGTATTTT. Residues: CASSQRTSGTADTQYF.

Ten or more counts support this clonotype. A read error may produce the germline difference seen at one junction end. The genes are TRBV5-1 and TRBJ1-2, with D possibly being TRBD1 (6 bases). Germline V lookup: CDR1 SGHRS, CDR2 YFSETQ. CDR3 length: 14 amino acids. CDR3 bases: TGTGCCAGCAGTTTAGTACAGGGTACCTATGGCTACACCTTC. Its translation: CASSLVQGTYGYTF.

Many counts were recorded for this clonotype. The V call is TRBV2, the J call TRBJ2-2; 11 nucleotides align to TRBD1. Germline-derived CDR1 and CDR2 are SNHLY and FYNNEI. The ends lost 11 bases at V and 2 bases at J; junction bases unmatched: 13. The CDR3 has 17 residues. The CDR3 DNA sequence: TGTGCCGCTAACCGGGACAGGGGGTCTTATAACACCGGGGAGCTGTTTTTT. This codes for CAANRDRGSYNTGELFF.

In its sample, this clonotype was seen many times. The gene calls are TRBV19 and TRBJ2-1; no clear D gene. Between the trimmed V and J ends, which lost 2 bases and 8 bases, there was a span of 4 bases. Per the germline V gene, CDR1 is LNHDA and CDR2 is SQIVND (reference sequence). This CDR3 has 11 amino acids. CDR3 residues: CASSITDEQFF. DNA of the CDR3: TGTGCCAGTAGTATAACCGATGAGCAGTTCTTC.

This clonotype was detected many times. The chain carries TRBV29-1 and TRBJ2-3; D remains unclear. V lost 4 bases and J 4 bases, leaving 3 bases between the germline ends. CDR3 length: 10 residues. Per the germline V gene, CDR1 is SQVTM and CDR2 is ANQGSEA. The CDR3 bases are TGCAGCGTTGTTGCAGATACGCAGTATTTT. It translates to CSVVADTQYF.

Ten or more counts support this clonotype. J is TRBJ2-3 and V is TRBV28; 7 bases are shared with TRBD2. The CDR3 extends over 13 amino acids. Trimming took 8 bases from V and 5 from J; bases not matched to a gene: 7. Germline CDR1 reads MDHEN; CDR2 reads SYDVKM. The CDR3 nucleotides read TGTGCCAGCGTCGCGGGAGTGGGAGATACGCAGTATTTT. Encoded protein: CASVAGVGDTQYF.

This clonotype has at least ten counts. The chain employs TRBV28 and TRBJ2-7; TRBD1 might be the D (6 bases). CDR1 is MDHEN and CDR2 is SYDVKM in the germline V gene. The CDR3 extends over 12 amino acids. The V gene lost 5 bases and the J gene lost 3 bases, with 8 bases spanning the gap. The CDR3 is CASSAGDYEQYF. The CDR3 DNA reads as TGTGCCAGCAGTGCAGGGGACTACGAGCAGTACTTC.

This clonotype was found many times. The chain uses TRBV5-4 and TRBJ2-7; D is tentatively TRBD1 or TRBD2 (6 bases each). From germline, CDR1 is SGHNT and CDR2 YYREEE (reference sequence). The CDR3 covers 14 residues. V was cut by 4 bases and J by 2 bases, with 13 bases left in between. This CDR3 is CASSRPGGPYEQYF. CDR3 bases: TGTGCCAGCAGCCGCCCCGGGGGCCCCTACGAGCAGTACTTC.

The V call is TRBV6-5, the J call TRBJ2-3, with 14 bases that match TRBD2. Losses at the gene ends were 4 bases for V and 2 bases for J; bases not matched to a gene: 2. Germline V gene data show CDR1 as MNHEY and CDR2 as SVGAGI. The CDR3 spans 16 residues. The CDR3 here is CASSLTSGGVTDTQYF. The CDR3 DNA reads TGTGCCAGCAGTTTGACTAGCGGGGGGGTCACAGATACGCAGTATTTT.

This clonotype was seen at least ten times. This chain connects TRBV24-1 to TRBJ2-3, with a possible D match to TRBD2 (5 bases). The germline V gene encodes CDR1 KGHDR and CDR2 SFDVKD. CDR3 length: 15 amino acids. The ends were cut back, 9 bases at V and 4 bases at J, with 19 bases in the middle. The CDR3 DNA is TGTGCCACCGGGCCCGGAGCGGCGGTGCCAGATACGCAGTATTTT. Its translation is CATGPGAAVPDTQYF.

A few counts support this clonotype. The V call is TRBV4-1, the J call TRBJ2-7; D perhaps matches TRBD1 (6 bases). The V and J ends lost 4 bases and 2 bases respectively, with 12 bases between them. CDR1 is MGHRA, CDR2 YSYEKL, per germline. This CDR3 is 14 amino acids long. CDR3 DNA sequence: TGCGCCAGCAGCCTCCGGGACATAGCCTACGAGCAGTACTTC. Protein: CASSLRDIAYEQYF.

This clonotype turned up a few times. The chain links TRBV18 to TRBJ1-1; D call uncertain. The germline V and J ends were trimmed by 5 bases and 4 bases, with 8 bases remaining between them. The CDR3 length is 12 residues. Germline CDR1 reads KGHSH; CDR2 reads LQKENI. The CDR3 DNA reads TGTGCCAGCTCAGCTGGCTCCACTGAAGCTTTCTTT. Translating gives CASSAGSTEAFF.

This clonotype was counted a few times. The rearrangement joins TRBV24-1 to TRBJ2-2, with D possibly called TRBD1 or TRBD2 (5 bases each). Germline CDR1 reads KGHDR; CDR2 reads SFDVKD. The V end was cut by 6 bases, the J end by 0 bases, with 22 bases between. CDR3 length: 19 amino acids. In DNA, the CDR3 is TGTGCCACCAGTACCGCCTTCCGGGACGGCACGTCGAACACCGGGGAGCTGTTTTTT. This gives the protein CATSTAFRDGTSNTGELFF.

This clonotype was detected ten times or more. The chain joins TRBV20-1 to TRBJ1-1; perhaps TRBD1 as D (5 bases). The CDR3 totals 10 residues. Germline assignment: CDR1 DFQATT and CDR2 SNEGSKA (reference sequence). The CDR3 sequence: CRVFGGEAFF. The CDR3 DNA reads as TGCAGAGTATTCGGGGGTGAAGCTTTCTTT.

The chain links TRBV12-3 or TRBV12-4 to TRBJ2-7, with 7 bases aligning to TRBD1. Unmatched junction bases numbered 5, after V lost 7 bases and J lost 2 bases. CDR3 length: 13 residues. CDR3 sequence (DNA): TGTGCCAGCACCCTGACAGGGACCTACGAGCAGTACTTC. Residues: CASTLTGTYEQYF.

This clonotype showed up just a few times. V and J are TRBV7-9 and TRBJ2-6, with a weak D call TRBD2 (5 bases). V gave up 5 bases and J gave up 4 bases, with 12 bases separating them. This CDR3 has 15 residues. Germline V gene data show CDR1 as SEHNR and CDR2 as FQNEAQ (reference sequence). The CDR3 here is CASSLSEKGANVLTF. CDR3 DNA: TGTGCCAGCAGCCTTAGCGAAAAGGGGGCCAACGTCCTGACTTTC.

The chain has TRBV21-1 and TRBJ2-4; the table's D call of TRBD1 was not tested on the DNA. TRBV21-1 is labeled a pseudogene. This CDR3 is built from 17 residues. The CDR3 sequence is CASSKGGQGEDKNIQYF. DNA of the CDR3: TGTGCCAGCAGCAAAGGGGGACAGGGGGAGGACAAAAACATTCAGTACTTC.

The rearrangement joins TRBV2 to TRBJ2-3; D is ambiguous. This CDR3 has 11 residues. The V gene lost 10 bases and the J gene lost 6 bases, with 11 bases spanning the gap. CDR1 and CDR2 from the germline V gene are SNHLY and FYNNEI. CDR3 in DNA: TGTGCCACACAGACCCGGGATACGCAGTATTTT. Its translation is CATQTRDTQYF.

This clonotype was detected only a few times. The V call is TRBV3-1, the J call TRBJ2-3; D might be TRBD2 (6 bases). In germline, CDR1 is LGHDT, CDR2 YNNKEL (reference sequence). The CDR3 sequence is 14 residues long. V lost 4 bases to trimming and J lost 6 bases, with 14 bases between them. The CDR3 protein is CASSPHSGKDTQYF. As DNA, the CDR3 is TGTGCCAGCAGCCCCCATAGCGGAAAGGATACGCAGTATTTT.

This clonotype has a handful of counts. The rearrangement uses TRBV5-1 and TRBJ2-1, with TRBD2 matching over 14 bases. Germline lookup yields CDR1 SGHRS and CDR2 YFSETQ. V dropped 1 base and J dropped 6; count of bases not matched to a gene: 3. There are 16 residues in the CDR3. The DNA of the CDR3 is TGCGCCAGCAGCTTGACCGGGACTAGCGGGAGCAATGAGCAGTTCTTC. Protein product: CASSLTGTSGSNEQFF.

This clonotype was counted ten times or more. The CDR3, as DNA: TGTGCCAGCAGTTTCGGGACAGGGCTTACTGAAGCTTTCTTT. Translating it yields CASSFGTGLTEAFF. This sequence joins TRBV12-3 or TRBV12-4 and TRBJ1-1; the match to TRBD1 covers 9 bases. The CDR3 spans 14 residues. The junction had 4 bases not matched to a gene; V was cut back by 3 bases and J by 5 bases.

Concerning this clonotype itself: This may be a read error, as it is one base from a much larger clone. The chain combines TRBV6-2 or TRBV6-3 with TRBJ2-1; 7 nucleotides agree with TRBD2. The CDR3 contains 13 residues. Germline lookup yields CDR1 MNHEY and CDR2 SVGEGT. CDR3 residues: CASSTTSYNERFF. DNA for the CDR3: TGTGCCAGCAGTACGACTAGCTACAATGAGCGGTTCTTC.

The table lists this clonotype with many counts. V is TRBV15 and J is TRBJ2-1; D is ambiguous. CDR3 length: 11 amino acids. Germline assignment: CDR1 LNHNV and CDR2 YYDKDF (reference sequence). V lost 8 bases and J 9 bases, leaving 11 bases between the germline ends. Here the CDR3 reads CATSHTSEQFF. CDR3 DNA: TGTGCCACCTCCCATACGAGTGAGCAGTTCTTC.

This clonotype has ten or more counts. V usage is TRBV10-3 and J usage is TRBJ1-1, with D unresolved. Germline values: CDR1 ENHRY, CDR2 SYGVKD. This CDR3 has 13 amino acids. The V end was cut by 11 bases, the J end by 1 base, with 14 bases between. The CDR3 is CAHSSSPNTEAFF. The CDR3 nucleotides read TGTGCCCACTCGAGTTCCCCGAACACTGAAGCTTTCTTT.